Each of the 9 T cell receptor beta chains below was sequenced from the same sample in a study of blood T cell repertoires in COVID-19. Sequencing was performed with immunoSEQ multiplex PCR; in TCRdb, only in-frame clones are kept and a portion is missing. The table shows over 150,000 clones, with 75% to 85% occurring only once. Sequencing was carried out using peripheral blood. These receptors all stem from a woman aged 60-75 years with COVID-19, enrolled during active disease.

This rearrangement joins TRBV11-2 to TRBJ2-1; 9 bases line up with TRBD1. CDR3 length: 18 residues. CDR1 and CDR2 from the germline V gene are SGHAT and FQNNGV. Losses at the gene ends were 5 bases for V and 7 bases for J; bases not matched to a gene: 18. Here the CDR3 DNA reads TGTGCCAGCAGCCAACAAGCGGTGCTGCGGACAGGGGTGAATGAGCAGTTCTTC. Translation: CASSQQAVLRTGVNEQFF.

This chain connects TRBV27 to TRBJ1-2, with D possibly TRBD1 on 5 matching bases. The CDR3 is 15 residues long. Germline CDR1 is MNHEY and CDR2 is SMNVEV (reference sequence). V lost 5 bases and J lost 1, with 14 bases in between. In DNA, the CDR3 is TGTGCCAGCAGTCTTTCACCGACAGTTAACTATGGCTACACCTTC. Amino acid sequence: CASSLSPTVNYGYTF.

The genes are TRBV15 and TRBJ1-5; 10 bases agree with TRBD1. This CDR3 has 15 amino acids. The ends lost 2 bases at V and 4 bases at J; junction bases unmatched: 2. Germline assignment: CDR1 LNHNV and CDR2 YYDKDF (reference sequence). The CDR3 DNA sequence: TGTGCCACCAGCAGAAGGACAGGGGGAAATCAGCCCCAGCATTTT. This sequence encodes CATSRRTGGNQPQHF. Looking up the rest from reference TRBV15 and TRBJ1-5 gives the full variable domain: DAMVIQNPRYQVTQFGKPVTLSCSQTLNHNVMYWYQQKSSQAPKLLFHYYDKDFNNEADTPDNFQSRRPNTSFCFLDIRSPGLGDTAMYLCATSRRTGGNQPQHFGDGTRLSIL.

The rearrangement uses TRBV19 and TRBJ1-1; 7 nucleotides match TRBD1. Germline CDR1 LNHDA, CDR2 SQIVND (reference sequence). Trimming took 3 bases from V and 2 from J; bases not matched to a gene: 9. The CDR3 length is 16 residues. CDR3 residues: CASSIQPGTVNTEAFF. For the CDR3, the DNA is TGTGCCAGTAGTATTCAACCCGGGACAGTTAACACTGAAGCTTTCTTT.

Notes on this clone: The conserved closing phenylalanine or tryptophan is absent in this CDR3, likely reflecting a read error. It is unclear where the CDR3 begins or ends on the DNA, so no DNA is shown, and the CDR3 is as TCRdb lists it. The chain has TRBV14 and TRBJ2-6; the listed D gene, TRBD2, was not tested against the DNA. Germline V gene sequence: CDR1 SGHDN, CDR2 FVKESK. The CDR3 is 10 residues long, counting both termini. CDR3 region: CASSQDRLAV.

This chain uses TRBV3-1 (or the pseudogene TRBV3-2) with TRBJ2-5; 9 bases fit TRBD2. V shed 4 bases, J shed 1 base, and the junction held 4 bases outside the gene matches. Germline CDR1 reads LGHDT; CDR2 reads YNNKEL (reference sequence). This CDR3 spans 15 amino acids. The CDR3 bases are TGTGCCAGCAGCCCCCTAGCGGGGCTCCAAGAGACCCAGTACTTC. Translated, it gives CASSPLAGLQETQYF.

J is TRBJ1-2 and V is TRBV9; the match to TRBD1 covers 8 bases. Losses at the gene ends were 3 bases for V and 1 base for J; bases not matched to a gene: 5. The CDR3 is 15 amino acids. Germline assignment: CDR1 SGDLS and CDR2 YYNGEE. CDR3 loop: CASSARDRFNYGYTF. Written as DNA, the CDR3 is TGTGCCAGCAGCGCGCGGGACAGGTTTAACTATGGCTACACCTTC.

The chain is built from TRBV27 and TRBJ1-4; no clear D. The length of the CDR3 is 13 residues. Germline CDR1 MNHEY, CDR2 SMNVEV (reference sequence). V lost 5 bases to trimming and J lost 0 bases, with 4 bases between them. The CDR3 protein is CASSDTTNEKLFF. CDR3 nucleotide sequence: TGTGCCAGCAGTGACACAACTAATGAAAAACTGTTTTTT.

The CDR3 region has the DNA TGTGCCAGCAGTGAAATTCTATTAGGCAATCAGCCCCAGCATTTT. This encodes CASSEILLGNQPQHF. V is TRBV6-1 and J is TRBJ1-5; D unclear. The CDR3 contains 15 residues. Germline assignment: CDR1 MNHNS and CDR2 SASEGT. V was clipped by 2 bases and J by 2 bases, with 10 bases between them.